Given below is one TCR beta chain in context. The sample is drawn from a study of sequential checkpoint blockade in melanoma. About the research overall: Randomization was 1:1 between first-line nivolumab→ipilimumab and ipilimumab→nivolumab. Both treatment sequences were followed by maintenance nivolumab.

Produced via immunoSEQ multiplex PCR; TCRdb's table is partial and in-frame only. The sample carries around 34,000 clones, 82% recorded once. J lost 7 bases, V lost 1 base, and 12 bases had no gene match. Looked up from germline, CDR1 is SEHNR and CDR2 is FQNEAQ (reference sequence). The CDR3 totals 17 residues. Indicated treatment: randomized to nivolumab then ipilimumab (arm A) or the reverse (arm B). DNA-damaging chemotherapy had not been given to any patient beforehand. PBMC sorting kept live CD3+CD8+ cells without CD19 or CD56. The chain recombines TRBV7-9 with TRBJ2-1; 8 bases align to TRBD2. The specimen comprised CD8+ T cells sorted from blood (inferred from file names), sampled from a patient given nivolumab and ipilimumab in sequence. The clonotype originates from a human donor with melanoma. CDR3 bases: TGTGCCAGCAGCTTAGGGCGGGGGGCCTTTACCTTGAATGAGCAGTTCTTC. This translates into CASSLGRGAFTLNEQFF.